This T cell receptor (beta chain) was retrieved from a study of T cells after yellow fever vaccination. MiXCR, applied by TCRdb to the 5' RACE reads, yields one record per CDR3 protein. The repertoire includes approximately 550,000 distinct CDR3 sequences, roughly 13% of them detected once, and over 11% sits in the top ten. This CDR3 spans 16 amino acids. V lost 4 bases to trimming and J lost 0 bases; unmatched junction nucleotides: 5. Germline values: CDR1 LGHDT, CDR2 YNNKEL (reference sequence). The starting material was PBMCs, obtained on the day of the yellow fever booster vaccination. The source is a man aged 25-45 years who received the YFV17D yellow fever vaccine. The rearrangement joins TRBV3-1 to TRBJ2-7; 11 bases align to TRBD2. CDR3 coding DNA: TGTGCCAGCAGCCGGGGACTAGCGGCAAGCTCCTACGAGCAGTACTTC. This gives the protein CASSRGLAASSYEQYF.